This TCR beta chain was observed in a study of T cell clonality in common variable immunodeficiency. Trimming stripped 3 bases from V and 3 bases from J, with 10 bases between. CDR3 length: 14 amino acids. Germline V gene lookup returns CDR1 MNHNS and CDR2 SASEGT. In this sample, this clone turned up many times. Read data end 3 residues before the CDR3 end; the end is taken from the germline J gene. Sequencing used immunoSEQ multiplex PCR; TCRdb keeps in-frame clones, though not all of them. This table holds some 52,000 clones with no singletons; the top ten claim 3% to 4%. The sample taken for sequencing was peripheral blood mononuclear cells. The genes are TRBV6-1 and TRBJ2-3; D might be TRBD2 (5 bases). The sequence came from a person aged 18 to 75 in good health. The part of the CDR3 DNA that was read is TGTGCCAGCAGTGATCTGAAGCGGACAGATACG. Protein product: CASSDLKRTDT. The complete CDR3 sequence is CASSDLKRTDTQYF.